Each of the 27 T cell receptor beta chains below was sequenced from the same sample in a study of blood T cell repertoires in COVID-19. The table came from immunoSEQ multiplex PCR; TCRdb's copy has only in-frame clones and leaves some out. The sample carries around 280,000 clones, 85% to 90% recorded once. What was sequenced was peripheral blood. All receptors come from a man between 65 and 85 years old with acute or convalescent COVID-19.

The chain couples TRBV3-1 (or the pseudogene TRBV3-2) to TRBJ1-5, with 7 positions matching TRBD1. The germline V gene encodes CDR1 LGHDT and CDR2 YNNKEL (reference sequence). The CDR3 spans 18 residues. Trimming at V came to 6 bases and at J to 9 bases, leaving 23 bases not matched to a gene. CDR3 region: CASRVAFDRVEGYGPQHF. The CDR3 nucleotides are TGTGCCAGCAGGGTAGCGTTTGACAGGGTAGAGGGATACGGGCCCCAGCATTTT.

This chain joins TRBV5-1 and TRBJ2-7; TRBD1 agrees at 7 bases. Germline V gene sequence: CDR1 SGHRS, CDR2 YFSETQ. This CDR3 comprises 14 residues. V gave up 1 base and J gave up 3 bases; unmatched junction bases: 4. CDR3 DNA: TGCGCCAGCAGCTTGAATACAGGGGACTACGAGCAGTACTTC. It encodes CASSLNTGDYEQYF. Complete variable domain (other parts from reference TRBV5-1 and TRBJ2-7): KAGVTQTPRYLIKTRGQQVTLSCSPISGHRSVSWYQQTPGQGLQFLFEYFSETQRNKGNFPGRFSGRQFSNSRSEMNVSTLELGDSALYLCASSLNTGDYEQYFGPGTRLTVT.

The CDR3 is CASGTGGAGYGYTF. The CDR3 DNA sequence: TGTGCCAGCGGGACGGGGGGCGCCGGCTATGGCTACACCTTC. This chain connects TRBV9 to TRBJ1-2; D may be TRBD1 (6 bases). Germline-derived CDR1 and CDR2 are SGDLS and YYNGEE. Trimming took off 7 bases at V and 4 bases at J, with 17 bases between the two ends. The CDR3 extends over 14 amino acids.

This chain joins TRBV4-2 and TRBJ2-7, with 10 bases fitting TRBD2. The CDR3 runs 16 residues. Looked up from germline, CDR1 is LGHNA and CDR2 is YNFKEQ. V lost 3 bases, J lost 2 bases, and 7 bases stayed unmatched. The CDR3 coding sequence is TGTGCCAGCAGCCAGTCCTCCACTAGCGGGGCCTACGAGCAGTACTTC. It encodes CASSQSSTSGAYEQYF.

This chain links TRBV5-4 with TRBJ2-5; 10 bases match TRBD2. CDR1 is SGHNT and CDR2 is YYREEE in the germline V gene (reference sequence). The length of the CDR3 is 14 residues. Germline trimming cut 5 bases from V and 3 bases from J; bases unmatched to any gene: 4. The CDR3 here is CASRTGLAEETQYF. DNA of the CDR3: TGTGCCAGCAGGACTGGACTAGCGGAAGAGACCCAGTACTTC.

This sequence joins TRBV6-5 and TRBJ2-3; the match to TRBD2 covers 11 bases. This CDR3 has 16 residues. Germline V gene lookup returns CDR1 MNHEY and CDR2 SVGAGI. V shed 2 bases and J 3 bases; nucleotides not matched to a gene: 4. The CDR3 here is CASSYGLAGVTDTQYF. CDR3 bases: TGTGCCAGCAGTTACGGACTAGCGGGTGTGACAGATACGCAGTATTTT.

V gene TRBV5-1 combines with J gene TRBJ2-1; TRBD2 agrees at 15 bases. The ends lost 6 bases at V and 9 bases at J; junction bases unmatched: 7. Germline V gene data show CDR1 as SGHRS and CDR2 as YFSETQ. This CDR3 has 15 residues. The CDR3: CASTGGLAGGREQFF. In DNA, the CDR3 is TGCGCCAGCACCGGGGGACTAGCGGGAGGCCGTGAGCAGTTCTTC. The entire variable domain, with the rest obtained from reference TRBV5-1 and TRBJ2-1, is as follows: KAGVTQTPRYLIKTRGQQVTLSCSPISGHRSVSWYQQTPGQGLQFLFEYFSETQRNKGNFPGRFSGRQFSNSRSEMNVSTLELGDSALYLCASTGGLAGGREQFFGPGTRLTVL.

V gene TRBV5-8 combines with J gene TRBJ2-7, with a weak D call TRBD2 (5 bases). From germline, CDR1 is SGHTS and CDR2 YDEGEE. Trimming pared 0 bases from V and 5 bases from J, leaving 18 bases between. The CDR3 covers 16 residues. This chain's CDR3 is CASSLERELILDEQYF. The CDR3 DNA sequence: TGTGCCAGCAGCTTGGAACGGGAATTAATATTGGACGAGCAGTACTTC.

The V call is TRBV25-1, the J call TRBJ2-1; a weak D match, TRBD2 (7 bases). V lost 2 bases and J lost 4, with 15 bases in between. Germline-derived CDR1 and CDR2 are MGHDK and SYGVNS. There are 16 residues in the CDR3. The CDR3: CASSENLRGGYNEQFF. The CDR3 coding sequence is TGTGCCAGCAGTGAAAACCTTAGGGGGGGATACAATGAGCAGTTCTTC.

V gene TRBV19 combines with J gene TRBJ2-5, with 7 bases that match TRBD1. J was trimmed by 5 bases and V by 4 bases; bases with no gene match: 10. The CDR3 spans 15 residues. Per germline, CDR1 LNHDA and CDR2 SQIVND (reference sequence). The CDR3 DNA sequence: TGTGCCAGTAGTAGTTTAACAGGGGCAGTTGAGACCCAGTACTTC. It yields the protein CASSSLTGAVETQYF.

This clone was recorded once. This sequence joins TRBV28 and TRBJ1-2; D unresolved. This CDR3 spans 11 amino acids. Germline loops: CDR1 MDHEN, CDR2 SYDVKM. Trimming pared 4 bases from V and 3 bases from J, leaving 3 bases between. CDR3 DNA sequence: TGTGCCAGCAGTTCATACTATGGCTACACCTTC. It yields the protein CASSSYYGYTF.

The rearrangement uses TRBV6-2 or TRBV6-3 and TRBJ1-1; the D is unclear. V gave up 6 bases and J gave up 1 base, with 12 bases separating them. Germline V gives CDR1 MNHEY, CDR2 SVGEGT. The CDR3 runs to 14 residues. The CDR3 coding sequence is TGTGCCAGCAGCCCTCATGCGGGGAACACTGAAGCTTTCTTT. This translates into CASSPHAGNTEAFF.

This clone was counted a few times. The chain carries TRBV5-4 and TRBJ2-1; 12 bases align to TRBD2. Germline assignment: CDR1 SGHNT and CDR2 YYREEE (reference sequence). V lost 6 bases, J lost 0 bases, and 10 bases stayed unmatched. The CDR3 has 18 residues. DNA for the CDR3: TGTGCCAGCACCTTATCAGCGACTAGCGGGGGCTCCTACAATGAGCAGTTCTTC. This codes for CASTLSATSGGSYNEQFF.

This clone appeared a single time. The V gene is TRBV19, the J gene TRBJ1-4; 7 bases are shared with TRBD1. CDR1 is LNHDA, CDR2 SQIVND, per germline (reference sequence). V shed 6 bases and J 11 bases; nucleotides not matched to a gene: 9. The CDR3 has 13 amino acids. CDR3 DNA: TGTGCCAGTAGACAACCGGGACAGTCTAAACTGTTTTTT. It specifies CASRQPGQSKLFF.

This sequence joins TRBV4-2 and TRBJ1-2; a possible D gene is TRBD1 (5 bases). There are 16 residues in the CDR3. Germline loops: CDR1 LGHNA, CDR2 YNFKEQ. V lost 3 bases to trimming and J lost 5 bases, with 19 bases between them. This chain's CDR3 is CASSQADRGPGYGYTF. DNA for the CDR3: TGTGCCAGCAGCCAGGCGGACCGAGGCCCAGGGTATGGCTACACCTTC.

The J gene is TRBJ1-1, the V gene TRBV2; 9 positions match TRBD1. Germline V gives CDR1 SNHLY, CDR2 FYNNEI. V was pared by 6 bases and J by 1 base, with 0 bases of the junction left unmatched. CDR3 size: 13 residues. This chain's CDR3 is CASRDRGNTEAFF. Written as DNA, the CDR3 is TGTGCCAGCAGGGACAGGGGGAACACTGAAGCTTTCTTT.

The rearrangement links TRBV27 to TRBJ1-1, with D possibly being TRBD1 (6 bases). There are 15 residues in the CDR3. V was cut by 5 bases and J by 1 base, with 14 bases left in between. Germline V gene sequence: CDR1 MNHEY, CDR2 SMNVEV (reference sequence). The chain's CDR3 is CASSPPGGANTEAFF. The CDR3 DNA reads as TGTGCCAGCAGTCCACCCGGGGGGGCGAACACTGAAGCTTTCTTT.

The V and J genes are TRBV7-9 and TRBJ1-1; 8 nucleotides align to TRBD1. The CDR3 contains 15 residues. V lost 4 bases to trimming and J lost 4 bases; unmatched junction nucleotides: 8. The germline V gene has CDR1 SEHNR and CDR2 FQNEAQ (reference sequence). The CDR3 protein is CASSWGQALSTEAFF. The DNA for the CDR3 is TGTGCCAGCAGCTGGGGACAGGCGTTGAGCACTGAAGCTTTCTTT.

This clone came up once. The genes are TRBV6-2 or TRBV6-3 and TRBJ1-2; 8 bases align to TRBD1. V was clipped by 9 bases and J by 1 base; unmatched bases: 16. The CDR3 extends over 17 amino acids. The germline gives CDR1 MNHEY, CDR2 SVGEGT. The CDR3: CARSVKETGDFNYGYTF. For the CDR3, the DNA is TGTGCCAGAAGTGTGAAGGAGACAGGGGACTTTAACTATGGCTACACCTTC.

This chain uses TRBV19 with TRBJ2-4, with a possible D match to TRBD2 (6 bases). The V end lost 2 bases, the J end lost 9 bases, and 11 bases lay between the germline ends. This CDR3 region has 13 residues. Germline V gene lookup returns CDR1 LNHDA and CDR2 SQIVND (reference sequence). The CDR3 region is CASSIPRGFIQYF. In DNA, the CDR3 is TGTGCCAGTAGTATACCCCGGGGGTTCATTCAGTACTTC.

The chain carries TRBV28 and TRBJ1-6; 11 bases are a match to TRBD1. CDR3 size: 15 residues. V shed 10 bases, J shed 6 bases, and the junction held 8 bases outside the gene matches. Germline loops: CDR1 MDHEN, CDR2 SYDVKM. CDR3 protein: CATFGQGATNSPLHF. CDR3 coding DNA: TGTGCCACCTTCGGACAGGGGGCGACTAATTCACCCCTCCACTTT.

The chain links TRBV19 to TRBJ1-1, with D tentatively TRBD1 (5 bases). Germline assignment: CDR1 LNHDA and CDR2 SQIVND (reference sequence). V lost 3 bases and J 11 bases, leaving 19 bases between the germline ends. This CDR3 spans 14 amino acids. The CDR3 bases are TGTGCCAGTAGTATCGACCCGGCAGGGTCAGACGCTTTCTTT. Amino acid sequence: CASSIDPAGSDAFF.

As regards this clone: A far larger clone is one nucleotide away, so this likely arose from a read error. This rearrangement joins TRBV28 to TRBJ2-2; 12 positions agree with TRBD2. V dropped 6 bases and J dropped 3; count of bases not matched to a gene: 2. CDR3 length equals 15 residues. The germline gives CDR1 MDHEN, CDR2 SYDVKM. The CDR3 DNA reads TGTGCCAGCAGCCGACTAGCGGGAGACACCGGGGAGCTGTTTTTT. It codes for CASSRLAGDTGELFF.

A single count supports this clone. The chain combines TRBV28 with TRBJ1-2, with D maybe TRBD1 (6 bases). CDR1 is MDHEN and CDR2 is SYDVKM in the germline V gene. V was pared by 8 bases and J by 4 bases, with 23 bases between. The CDR3 spans 16 residues. CDR3 protein: CASENRDWGIGYGYTF. DNA of the CDR3: TGTGCCAGCGAAAACAGGGATTGGGGTATCGGCTATGGCTACACCTTC.

The gene calls are TRBV20-1 and TRBJ1-2; no clear D. V was clipped by 2 bases and J by 7 bases, with 8 bases between them. The CDR3 consists of 11 residues. Germline assignment: CDR1 DFQATT and CDR2 SNEGSKA (reference sequence). CDR3 sequence (DNA): TGCAGTGCTAGAAACAGAGCTGGCTACACCTTC. It yields the protein CSARNRAGYTF.

Here the CDR3 reads CASSPSSYNEQFF. CDR3 in DNA: TGTGCCAGCAGCCCCAGCTCCTACAATGAGCAGTTCTTC. The chain has TRBV6-6 and TRBJ2-1; D gene unclear. The V gene's germline CDR1 is MNHNY and CDR2 SVGAGI (reference sequence). Trimming removed 6 bases from V and 0 bases from J, with 6 bases in between. This CDR3 has 13 residues.

This clone was observed a single time. The CDR3 bases are TGTGCCGTTCAGGGGTTTTCTGAGCAGTACTTC. It yields the protein CAVQGFSEQYF. This chain uses TRBV6-6 with TRBJ2-7, with D tentatively TRBD1 (6 bases). The germline gives CDR1 MNHNY, CDR2 SVGAGI (reference sequence). The CDR3 loop spans 11 amino acids. Trimming took off 11 bases at V and 7 bases at J, with 15 bases between the two ends.